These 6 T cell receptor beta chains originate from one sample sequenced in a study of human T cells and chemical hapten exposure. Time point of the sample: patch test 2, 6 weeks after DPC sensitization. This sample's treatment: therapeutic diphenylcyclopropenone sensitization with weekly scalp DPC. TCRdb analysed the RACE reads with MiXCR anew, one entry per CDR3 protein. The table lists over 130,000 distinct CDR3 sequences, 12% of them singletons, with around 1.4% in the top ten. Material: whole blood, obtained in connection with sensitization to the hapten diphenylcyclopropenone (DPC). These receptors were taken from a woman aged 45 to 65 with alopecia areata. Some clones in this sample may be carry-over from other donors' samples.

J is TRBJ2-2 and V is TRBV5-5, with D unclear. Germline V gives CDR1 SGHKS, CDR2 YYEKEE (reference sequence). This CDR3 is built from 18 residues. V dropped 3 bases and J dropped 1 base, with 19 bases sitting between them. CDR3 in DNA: TGTGCCAGCAGCTACCACTCCCGCGGACCCGTGAACACCGGGGAGCTGTTTTTT. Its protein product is CASSYHSRGPVNTGELFF. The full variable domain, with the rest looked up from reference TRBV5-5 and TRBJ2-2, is DAGVTQSPTHLIKTRGQQVTLRCSPISGHKSVSWYQQVLGQGPQFIFQYYEKEERGRGNFPDRFSARQFPNYSSELNVNALLLGDSALYLCASSYHSRGPVNTGELFFGEGSRLTVL.

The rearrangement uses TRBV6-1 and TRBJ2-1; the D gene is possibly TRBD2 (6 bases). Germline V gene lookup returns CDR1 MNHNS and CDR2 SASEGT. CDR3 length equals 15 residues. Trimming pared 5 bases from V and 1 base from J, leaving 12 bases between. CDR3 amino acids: CASSPYSGSYNEQFF. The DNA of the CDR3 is TGTGCCAGCAGTCCCTATAGCGGTTCCTACAATGAGCAGTTCTTC.

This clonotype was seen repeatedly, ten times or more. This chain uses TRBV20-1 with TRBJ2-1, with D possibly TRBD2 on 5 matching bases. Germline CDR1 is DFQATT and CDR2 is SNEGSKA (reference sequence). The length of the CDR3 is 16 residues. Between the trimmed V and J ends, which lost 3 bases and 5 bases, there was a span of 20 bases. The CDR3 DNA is TGCAGTGCTAGTAGTGCCGCGGGCACGCCGAACAATGAGCAGTTCTTC. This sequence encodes CSASSAAGTPNNEQFF.

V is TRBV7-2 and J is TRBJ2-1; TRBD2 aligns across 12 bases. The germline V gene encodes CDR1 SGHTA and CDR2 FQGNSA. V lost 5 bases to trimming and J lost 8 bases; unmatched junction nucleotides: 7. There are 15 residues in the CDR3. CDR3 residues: CASSKLAGGGDEQFF. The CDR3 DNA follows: TGTGCCAGCAGCAAACTAGCGGGAGGTGGCGATGAGCAGTTCTTC.

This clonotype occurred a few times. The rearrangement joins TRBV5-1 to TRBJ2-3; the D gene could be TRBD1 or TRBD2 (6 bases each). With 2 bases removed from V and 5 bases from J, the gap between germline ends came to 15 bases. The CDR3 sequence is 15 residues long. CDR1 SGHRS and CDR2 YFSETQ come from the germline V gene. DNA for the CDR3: TGCGCCAGCAGCTTAGGGGGGACGAGGGGAGATACGCAGTATTTT. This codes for CASSLGGTRGDTQYF.

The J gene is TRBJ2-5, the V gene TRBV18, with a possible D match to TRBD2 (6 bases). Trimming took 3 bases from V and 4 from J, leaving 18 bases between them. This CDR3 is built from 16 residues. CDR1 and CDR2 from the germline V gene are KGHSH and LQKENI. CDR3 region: CASSPENWGVAETQYF. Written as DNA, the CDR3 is TGTGCCAGCTCACCGGAGAATTGGGGGGTTGCAGAGACCCAGTACTTC.